Listed here are 5 T cell receptor beta chains from one sample, sequenced in a study of T cell repertoires in cytomegalovirus infection. TCRdb ran MiXCR on the reads and lists one entry per CDR3 protein. The sample includes about 180,000 distinct CDR3 sequences, 14% of them seen just once. Sequenced input: PBMCs. The receptors here all came from a human donor in good health (CMV status not recorded). Some clones in this sample may be carry-over from other donors' samples.

This clonotype turned up a few times. This rearrangement joins TRBV20-1 to TRBJ1-1; a weak D match, TRBD1 (6 bases). Germline V gene sequence: CDR1 DFQATT, CDR2 SNEGSKA (reference sequence). V was shortened by 7 bases and J by 0 bases, with 15 bases between the two germline ends. This CDR3 is built from 14 residues. The CDR3 DNA is TGCAGTGGCGACGGGCAGGGGTTGAACACTGAAGCTTTCTTT. Translated, it gives CSGDGQGLNTEAFF.

This clonotype was counted a few times. The chain employs TRBV29-1 and TRBJ2-3, with 8 nucleotides matching TRBD2. The length of the CDR3 is 15 residues. Germline CDR1 is SQVTM and CDR2 is ANQGSEA. V lost 2 bases to trimming and J lost 0 bases; unmatched junction nucleotides: 4. CDR3 DNA sequence: TGCAGCGTTGAACACGGGAGGGCTAGCACAGATACGCAGTATTTT. The encoded protein is CSVEHGRASTDTQYF.

This clonotype was seen at least ten times. V and J are TRBV7-2 and TRBJ2-5; D remains ambiguous. V dropped 5 bases and J dropped 5 bases, with 15 bases sitting between them. Per the germline V gene, CDR1 is SGHTA and CDR2 is FQGNSA. The CDR3 extends over 14 amino acids. The DNA for the CDR3 is TGTGCCAGCAGCCTGGGTGGTACGATGGAGACCCAGTACTTC. Translation gives CASSLGGTMETQYF.

V gene TRBV14 combines with J gene TRBJ1-1, with D perhaps matching TRBD1 (5 bases). Trimming took off 0 bases at V and 7 bases at J, with 6 bases between the two ends. This CDR3 spans 12 amino acids. Germline V gene sequence: CDR1 SGHDN, CDR2 FVKESK. The CDR3 DNA follows: TGTGCCAGCAGCCAAGAGACAGTTGAAGCTTTCTTT. Amino acid sequence: CASSQETVEAFF.

This clonotype has a count of ten or more. The genes are TRBV7-3 and TRBJ1-4; TRBD1 matches at 9 bases. Per germline, CDR1 SGHTA and CDR2 FQGTGA. Unmatched junction bases numbered 5, after V lost 1 base and J lost 5 bases. This CDR3 spans 16 amino acids. CDR3 DNA: TGTGCCAGCAGCTTAAGTCCCGGGACAGGGAATGAAAAACTGTTTTTT. Its protein is CASSLSPGTGNEKLFF.